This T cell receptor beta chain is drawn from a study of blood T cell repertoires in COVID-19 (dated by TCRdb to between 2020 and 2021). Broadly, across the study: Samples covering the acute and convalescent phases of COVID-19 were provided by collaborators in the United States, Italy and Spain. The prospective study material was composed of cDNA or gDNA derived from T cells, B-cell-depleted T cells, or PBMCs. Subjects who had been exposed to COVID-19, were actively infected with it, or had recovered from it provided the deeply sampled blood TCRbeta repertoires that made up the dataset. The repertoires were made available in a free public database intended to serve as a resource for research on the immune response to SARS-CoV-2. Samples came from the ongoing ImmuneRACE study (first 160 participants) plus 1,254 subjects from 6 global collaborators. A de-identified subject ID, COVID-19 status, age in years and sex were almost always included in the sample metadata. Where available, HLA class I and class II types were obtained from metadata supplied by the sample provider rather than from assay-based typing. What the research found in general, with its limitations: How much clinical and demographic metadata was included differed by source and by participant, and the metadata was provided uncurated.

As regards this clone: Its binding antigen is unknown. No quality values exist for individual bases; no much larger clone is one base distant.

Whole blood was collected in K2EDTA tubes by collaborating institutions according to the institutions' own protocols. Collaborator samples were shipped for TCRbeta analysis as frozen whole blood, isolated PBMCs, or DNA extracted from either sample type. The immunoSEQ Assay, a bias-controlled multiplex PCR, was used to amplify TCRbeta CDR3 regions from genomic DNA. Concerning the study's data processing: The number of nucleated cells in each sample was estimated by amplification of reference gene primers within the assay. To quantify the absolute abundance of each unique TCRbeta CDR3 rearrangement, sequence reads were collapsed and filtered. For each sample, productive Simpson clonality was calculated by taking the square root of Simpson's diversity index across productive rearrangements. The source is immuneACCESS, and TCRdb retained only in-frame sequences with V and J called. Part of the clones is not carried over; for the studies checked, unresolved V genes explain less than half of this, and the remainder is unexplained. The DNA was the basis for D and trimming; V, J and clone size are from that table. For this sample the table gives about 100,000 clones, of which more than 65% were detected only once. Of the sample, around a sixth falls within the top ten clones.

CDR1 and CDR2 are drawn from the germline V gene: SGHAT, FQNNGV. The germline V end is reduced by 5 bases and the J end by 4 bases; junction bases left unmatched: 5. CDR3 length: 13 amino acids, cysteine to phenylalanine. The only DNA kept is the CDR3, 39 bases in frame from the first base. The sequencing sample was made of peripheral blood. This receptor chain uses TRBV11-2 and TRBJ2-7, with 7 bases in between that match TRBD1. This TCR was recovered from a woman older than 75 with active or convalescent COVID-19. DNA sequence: TGTGCCAGCAGCCCCGGACAGGTATACGAGCAGTACTTC. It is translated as CASSPGQVYEQYF.